Listed here are 27 T cell receptor beta chains from one sample, sequenced in a study of blood T cell repertoires in COVID-19. Profiled with immunoSEQ multiplex PCR; TCRdb holds only in-frame clones, not every one. The sample has 28,000 or so clones, over 75% seen once. Material for sequencing was peripheral blood. Receptor source: a woman aged 45-65 years with active COVID-19.

V gene TRBV13 combines with J gene TRBJ1-1, with 7 nucleotides matching TRBD1. Germline-derived CDR1 and CDR2 are PRHDT and FYEKMQ (reference sequence). The CDR3 totals 13 residues. With V trimmed by 3 bases and J by 10 bases, 8 bases remained unmatched. CDR3 loop: CASSFFDRAGAFF. The CDR3 DNA follows: TGTGCCAGCAGCTTTTTTGACAGGGCGGGAGCTTTCTTT.

This clone was observed a single time. The rearrangement uses TRBV19 and TRBJ2-1; tentatively, D is TRBD2 (6 bases). CDR3 length: 13 amino acids. V shed 5 bases and J shed 7 bases, with 12 bases lying between them. Germline V gives CDR1 LNHDA, CDR2 SQIVND (reference sequence). The CDR3 region is CASSVTSSNEQFF. In DNA form, the CDR3 reads TGTGCCAGTAGTGTGACTAGTTCGAATGAGCAGTTCTTC.

This chain connects TRBV5-8 to TRBJ2-2; 11 bases agree with TRBD2. CDR1 SGHTS and CDR2 YDEGEE come from the germline V gene. This CDR3 comprises 16 residues. Trimming took 2 bases from V and 7 from J; bases not matched to a gene: 7. The CDR3 nucleotides read TGTGCCAGCAGCTTTGGGGGGACTAGCGGTGGCGGGGAGCTGTTTTTT. Protein: CASSFGGTSGGGELFF.

The rearrangement uses TRBV2 and TRBJ2-3; the match to TRBD1 covers 8 bases. Germline CDR1 and CDR2: SNHLY and FYNNEI. Unmatched junction bases numbered 9, after V lost 7 bases and J lost 6 bases. This CDR3 has 14 amino acids. CDR3 loop: CASTRQGMGDTQYF. CDR3 DNA: TGTGCCAGCACGCGACAGGGGATGGGCGATACGCAGTATTTT. Filled out from reference TRBV2 and TRBJ2-3, the complete variable domain reads EPEVTQTPSHQVTQMGQEVILRCVPISNHLYFYWYRQILGQKVEFLVSFYNNEISEKSEIFDDQFSVERPDGSNFTLKIRSTKLEDSAMYFCASTRQGMGDTQYFGPGTRLTVL.

In this sample, this clone turned up once. The chain has TRBV25-1 and TRBJ1-2; D might be TRBD1 (6 bases). V lost 5 bases to trimming and J lost 6 bases, with 13 bases between them. Germline loops: CDR1 MGHDK, CDR2 SYGVNS. The CDR3 covers 13 residues. This CDR3 reads CASSQRGAHGYTF. CDR3 in DNA: TGTGCCAGCAGTCAGCGGGGGGCTCATGGCTACACCTTC.

The rearrangement joins TRBV18 to TRBJ1-5; D is possibly TRBD1 (5 bases). V lost 4 bases and J 5 bases, leaving 21 bases between the germline ends. The CDR3 has 17 residues. Germline CDR1 reads KGHSH; CDR2 reads LQKENI. The CDR3 region has the DNA TGTGCCAGCTCACAATCCTCCGGGGCAGCGGGAGATCAGCCCCAGCATTTT. Amino acid sequence: CASSQSSGAAGDQPQHF.

This clone was recorded once. V is TRBV5-1 and J is TRBJ2-2, with D perhaps TRBD2 (6 bases). Looked up from germline, CDR1 is SGHRS and CDR2 is YFSETQ. Trimming left V 0 bases short and J 4 bases short, with 10 bases between. This CDR3 is 15 amino acids long. Written as DNA, the CDR3 is TGCGCCAGCAGCTTGGTGCGGGGAGGCACCGGGGAGCTGTTTTTT. It specifies CASSLVRGGTGELFF.

The gene calls are TRBV7-6 and TRBJ2-2; D may be TRBD2 (6 bases). The V gene's germline CDR1 is SGHVS and CDR2 FNYEAQ. The CDR3 runs 15 residues. V gave up 5 bases and J gave up 3 bases, with 13 bases separating them. DNA for the CDR3: TGTGCCAGCAGCCGGATCGGCGGGGACACCGGGGAGCTGTTTTTT. Residues: CASSRIGGDTGELFF.

This chain links TRBV7-8 with TRBJ1-1; tentative D call: TRBD1 (5 bases). Germline loops: CDR1 SGHVS, CDR2 FQNEAQ. The germline V and J ends were trimmed by 3 bases and 5 bases, with 10 bases remaining between them. The CDR3 has 13 amino acids. CDR3 loop: CASSLSRVTEAFF. The CDR3 region has the DNA TGTGCCAGCAGCTTGTCCAGGGTGACTGAAGCTTTCTTT.

The chain recombines TRBV2 with TRBJ2-1; D unresolved. Germline CDR1 and CDR2: SNHLY and FYNNEI. This CDR3 has 11 amino acids. Trimming cost V 6 bases and J 4 bases, with 4 bases left between them. This chain's CDR3 is CASRYYNEQFF. For the CDR3, the DNA is TGTGCCAGCAGGTATTACAATGAGCAGTTCTTC.

The V and J genes are TRBV9 and TRBJ1-6; TRBD1 might be the D (5 bases). The CDR3 covers 18 residues. V was pared by 4 bases and J by 2 bases, with 19 bases between. The germline V gene has CDR1 SGDLS and CDR2 YYNGEE. CDR3 bases: TGTGCCAGCAGCCCGGGACCCGGGGGGAGGACCTATAATTCACCCCTCCACTTT. Its protein product is CASSPGPGGRTYNSPLHF.

This sequence joins TRBV6-5 and TRBJ2-7, with 9 bases matching TRBD1. The CDR3 is made up of 14 amino acids. The trim removed 6 bases at V and 6 bases at J, leaving 9 bases unmatched. Looked up from germline, CDR1 is MNHEY and CDR2 is SVGAGI. The CDR3 bases are TGTGCCAGCAGCGTGAATGGACAGGGGCTCGAGCAGTACTTC. It is translated as CASSVNGQGLEQYF.

This clone was observed a handful of times. The chain links TRBV4-2 to TRBJ1-1; no reliable D call. Germline V lookup: CDR1 LGHNA, CDR2 YNFKEQ. The CDR3 sequence is 14 residues long. Trimming cost V 4 bases and J 5 bases, with 14 bases left between them. CDR3 nucleotides: TGTGCCAGCAGCCCGTACGGGGTACGGACTGAAGCTTTCTTT. Amino acid sequence: CASSPYGVRTEAFF.

The chain uses TRBV9 and TRBJ1-1; 8 bases map to TRBD1. CDR1 and CDR2 from the germline V gene are SGDLS and YYNGEE. V gave up 3 bases and J gave up 2 bases; unmatched junction bases: 6. This CDR3 is built from 15 residues. The CDR3, as DNA: TGTGCCAGCAGCGCGGTCGGGACAGGAAACACTGAAGCTTTCTTT. Its translation is CASSAVGTGNTEAFF.

V is TRBV7-2 and J is TRBJ2-7; 7 nucleotides match TRBD1. The junction had 3 bases not matched to a gene; V was cut back by 2 bases and J by 2 bases. The CDR3 spans 14 residues. Germline CDR1 reads SGHTA; CDR2 reads FQGNSA. Here the CDR3 reads CASSLNQGAYEQYF. DNA for the CDR3: TGTGCCAGCAGCTTAAACCAGGGGGCCTACGAGCAGTACTTC.

CDR3 protein: CASSLSYSDTQYF. The CDR3, as DNA: TGTGCCAGCAGTTTATCGTATTCAGATACGCAGTATTTT. The gene calls are TRBV27 and TRBJ2-3; D not certain. Germline values: CDR1 MNHEY, CDR2 SMNVEV (reference sequence). Trimming left V 0 bases short and J 4 bases short, with 5 bases between. The length of the CDR3 is 13 residues.

The J gene is TRBJ2-1, the V gene TRBV5-1; tentatively, D is TRBD1 (6 bases). Germline assignment: CDR1 SGHRS and CDR2 YFSETQ. The length of the CDR3 is 16 residues. Deletions cut 1 base from V and 1 base from J, with 12 bases between. The CDR3 coding sequence is TGCGCCAGCAGCTTGCTTGGGGACAATTCCTACAATGAGCAGTTCTTC. Amino acid sequence: CASSLLGDNSYNEQFF.

V and J are TRBV5-1 and TRBJ2-3, with 7 bases matching TRBD2. The CDR3 runs to 20 residues. With V trimmed by 2 bases and J by 5 bases, 23 bases remained unmatched. The V gene's germline CDR1 is SGHRS and CDR2 YFSETQ. The CDR3 protein is CASSLGLRRTSRGVEDTQYF. DNA for the CDR3: TGCGCCAGCAGCTTAGGACTACGGAGGACTAGTCGCGGGGTGGAAGATACGCAGTATTTT.

This chain joins TRBV28 and TRBJ2-1; no firm D call. The CDR3 is 15 residues long. Trimming pared 7 bases from V and 7 bases from J, leaving 20 bases between. Germline loops: CDR1 MDHEN, CDR2 SYDVKM. CDR3 in amino acids: CASTPLSNILNEQFF. For the CDR3, the DNA is TGTGCCAGCACCCCTTTAAGTAATATACTGAATGAGCAGTTCTTC.

The J gene is TRBJ2-5, the V gene TRBV12-3 or TRBV12-4, with D tentatively TRBD2 (5 bases). This CDR3 has 13 residues. The ends were cut back, 2 bases at V and 5 bases at J, with 9 bases in the middle. Here the CDR3 DNA reads TGTGCCAGCAGTTTATTGGAGGCGGAGACCCAGTACTTC. Protein product: CASSLLEAETQYF.

This clone has more than one count but fewer than ten. V and J are TRBV5-1 and TRBJ2-7; the D gene is possibly TRBD2 (6 bases). The CDR3 extends over 14 amino acids. Germline V CDR1 and CDR2: SGHRS, YFSETQ. Trimming removed 3 bases at V and 2 bases at J, with 12 bases between. CDR3 region: CASSYSGSAYEQYF. CDR3 sequence (DNA): TGCGCCAGCAGCTACAGCGGGTCTGCCTACGAGCAGTACTTC. Supplemented by reference TRBV5-1 and TRBJ2-7, the full variable domain reads KAGVTQTPRYLIKTRGQQVTLSCSPISGHRSVSWYQQTPGQGLQFLFEYFSETQRNKGNFPGRFSGRQFSNSRSEMNVSTLELGDSALYLCASSYSGSAYEQYFGPGTRLTVT.

The chain combines TRBV6-5 with TRBJ2-7; 7 bases map to TRBD2. Germline CDR1 MNHEY, CDR2 SVGAGI. Trimming cost V 6 bases and J 2 bases; bases outside gene matches: 10. This CDR3 region has 15 residues. CDR3 loop: CASSVRVGGPYEQYF. Here the CDR3 DNA reads TGTGCCAGCAGCGTTAGGGTGGGAGGGCCCTACGAGCAGTACTTC.

The V call is TRBV6-4, the J call TRBJ2-1; 10 bases match TRBD2. Germline loops: CDR1 MRHNA, CDR2 SNTAGT. The V gene end was trimmed by 5 bases and the J gene end by 8 bases; junction bases not matched to a gene: 9. The CDR3 runs 15 residues. CDR3 protein: CASSISSGRAYEQFF. The CDR3 nucleotides are TGTGCCAGCAGTATATCTAGCGGGAGAGCCTATGAGCAGTTCTTC.

As DNA, the CDR3 is TGTGCCACCAGCAGAGGCCTAGCGGGAGGGCTCAATGAGCAGTTCTTC. It is translated as CATSRGLAGGLNEQFF. The genes are TRBV15 and TRBJ2-1, with 12 bases matching TRBD2. CDR1 is LNHNV and CDR2 is YYDKDF in the germline V gene (reference sequence). Trimming removed 1 base from V and 6 bases from J; junction bases left unmatched: 4. The CDR3 length is 16 residues. Full variable domain (remainder filled in from reference TRBV15 and TRBJ2-1): DAMVIQNPRYQVTQFGKPVTLSCSQTLNHNVMYWYQQKSSQAPKLLFHYYDKDFNNEADTPDNFQSRRPNTSFCFLDIRSPGLGDTAMYLCATSRGLAGGLNEQFFGPGTRLTVL.

The rearrangement joins TRBV9 to TRBJ1-4, with D possibly matching TRBD1 (5 bases). CDR1 is SGDLS, CDR2 YYNGEE, per germline. The CDR3 has 15 amino acids. Trimming removed 4 bases at V and 5 bases at J, with 15 bases between. The CDR3 reads CASSTGGRWNEKLFF. The CDR3 region has the DNA TGTGCCAGCAGCACCGGGGGACGGTGGAATGAAAAACTGTTTTTT.

The chain uses TRBV18 and TRBJ1-2; unclear D gene. CDR1 and CDR2 (germline): KGHSH, LQKENI. The germline V and J ends were trimmed by 1 base and 7 bases, with 13 bases remaining between them. This CDR3 is 14 amino acids long. The CDR3 region is CASSPRRVDGGYTF. CDR3 coding DNA: TGTGCCAGCTCACCACGGAGGGTAGACGGTGGCTACACCTTC.

This clone occurred once. This sequence joins TRBV19 and TRBJ1-4, with a weak D call TRBD1 (5 bases). With 3 bases removed from V and 5 bases from J, the gap between germline ends came to 10 bases. CDR3 length: 14 amino acids. Germline CDR1 LNHDA, CDR2 SQIVND (reference sequence). DNA of the CDR3: TGTGCCAGTAGTATCCAAGGGGAAAATGAAAAACTGTTTTTT. It translates to CASSIQGENEKLFF.